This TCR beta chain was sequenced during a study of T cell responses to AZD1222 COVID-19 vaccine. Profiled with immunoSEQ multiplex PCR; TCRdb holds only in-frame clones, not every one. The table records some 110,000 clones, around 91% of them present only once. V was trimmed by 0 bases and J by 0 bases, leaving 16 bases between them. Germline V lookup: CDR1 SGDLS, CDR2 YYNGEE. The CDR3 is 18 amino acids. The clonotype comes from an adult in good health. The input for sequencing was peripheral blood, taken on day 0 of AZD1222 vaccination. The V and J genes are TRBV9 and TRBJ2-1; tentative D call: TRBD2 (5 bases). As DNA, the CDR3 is TGTGCCAGCAGCGTAGAGGAGAAAGGGAGTCGCTCCTACAATGAGCAGTTCTTC. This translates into CASSVEEKGSRSYNEQFF.